The entry that follows covers one TCR beta chain sequence. Its antigen is undetermined. Method: immunoSEQ multiplex PCR; TCRdb's copy keeps in-frame clones and lacks some. The sample lists fewer than 120,000 clones, 85% to 95% occurring once. This sample stems from a study of T cell responses to AZD1222 COVID-19 vaccine. Study observations and caveats: A mostly white British donor set with more females was recruited, and clonal diversity was possibly underestimated. A reported finding is that nearly half of spike-specific TCRs target unmutated variant regions. Baseline serostatus was positive in only six AZD1222 recipients. An increase in Spike-specific TCR breadth and depth was observed after two AZD1222 doses.

From germline, CDR1 is SGHAT and CDR2 FQNNGV. V shed 0 bases and J 3 bases; nucleotides not matched to a gene: 9. The CDR3 extends over 18 amino acids. The input for sequencing was peripheral blood, taken on day 0 of AZD1222 vaccination. The source is an adult in good health. The rearrangement uses TRBV11-2 and TRBJ1-4; 8 positions agree with TRBD1. The CDR3 is CASSLDLRGRRANEKLFF. In DNA form, the CDR3 reads TGTGCCAGCAGCTTAGATCTCAGGGGGCGCCGTGCTAATGAAAAACTGTTTTTT.